Below are 4 T cell receptor beta chains sequenced from a single sample in a study of blood T cell repertoires in COVID-19. Assay: immunoSEQ multiplex PCR; the TCRdb copy retains only in-frame clones and omits some. The sample has 100,000 to 150,000 clones, about 74% seen once. Sample: peripheral blood. The receptors here all came from a man at least 80 years old with COVID-19, enrolled during active disease.

The rearrangement joins TRBV29-1 to TRBJ2-1; D gene unclear. V was cut by 0 bases and J by 0 bases, with 12 bases left in between. The CDR3 length is 16 residues. Germline V gives CDR1 SQVTM, CDR2 ANQGSEA. The CDR3 DNA reads TGCAGCGTTGAAGATGGGTACCACAGCTCCTACAATGAGCAGTTCTTC. As protein: CSVEDGYHSSYNEQFF.

The rearrangement links TRBV28 to TRBJ2-4; D is undetermined. CDR1 MDHEN and CDR2 SYDVKM come from the germline V gene. The CDR3 runs to 12 residues. Trimming took off 5 bases at V and 0 bases at J, with 2 bases between the two ends. CDR3 coding DNA: TGTGCCAGCAGTCTAGCCAAAAACATTCAGTACTTC. Encoded protein: CASSLAKNIQYF.

Only a few counts were recorded for this clone. V is TRBV7-2 and J is TRBJ2-7; 7 bases align to TRBD2. This CDR3 region has 17 residues. Trimming cost V 5 bases and J 6 bases; bases outside gene matches: 19. Germline values: CDR1 SGHTA, CDR2 FQGNSA. The CDR3 reads CASSALGLLREGREQYF. The CDR3 region has the DNA TGTGCCAGCAGCGCCCTGGGACTGCTGAGGGAGGGCCGCGAGCAGTACTTC.

The gene calls are TRBV14 and TRBJ2-2; D uncertain. Trimming removed 11 bases from V and 4 bases from J, with 11 bases in between. The CDR3 runs 12 residues. Germline-derived CDR1 and CDR2 are SGHDN and FVKESK. The CDR3 DNA follows: TGTGCCCCCCTACTAAGCACCGGGGAGCTGTTTTTT. Encoded protein: CAPLLSTGELFF.